These 4 T cell receptor beta chains were sequenced from one sample in a study of CD8 T cells in Susac syndrome. Reverse transcription of 0.5 to 1 ug RNA was performed with random hexamers. TCRdb independently ran MiXCR on the immunoSEQ multiplex PCR reads; one entry per CDR3 protein. This sample carries about 24,000 distinct CDR3 sequences, 93% of them seen once, and the ten largest clones take 0.55% to 0.7%. Sequenced input: CD8+ T cells from PBMCs. The receptors derive from a human donor with Susac syndrome.

This chain connects TRBV24-1 to TRBJ2-7; no clear D. From germline, CDR1 is KGHDR and CDR2 SFDVKD. The CDR3 runs 13 residues. The V gene lost 4 bases and the J gene lost 0 bases, with 6 bases spanning the gap. CDR3: CATSEAHSYEQYF. DNA of the CDR3: TGTGCCACCAGTGAGGCCCACTCCTACGAGCAGTACTTC.

This chain uses TRBV3-1 with TRBJ1-1; D is possibly TRBD1 (5 bases). This CDR3 has 14 amino acids. Germline CDR1 reads LGHDT; CDR2 reads YNNKEL (reference sequence). The V gene lost 5 bases and the J gene lost 5 bases, with 15 bases spanning the gap. CDR3 sequence (DNA): TGTGCCAGCAGCAGCGAGGCGGGGGGGACTGAAGCTTTCTTT. Residues: CASSSEAGGTEAFF.

The chain is built from TRBV13 and TRBJ2-1; TRBD1 matches 8 bases. After removal of 4 bases from V and 9 bases from J, the junction contained 2 bases not matched to a gene. CDR3 length: 12 residues. In germline, CDR1 is PRHDT, CDR2 FYEKMQ (reference sequence). This CDR3 is CASSSGTGEQFF. DNA of the CDR3: TGTGCCAGCAGCTCCGGGACAGGTGAGCAGTTCTTC.

This CDR3 is CASSPPYLAEGYEQYF. In nucleotides, the CDR3 is TGTGCCAGCTCACCACCTTATCTGGCAGAAGGCTACGAGCAGTACTTC. The V gene is TRBV18, the J gene TRBJ2-7; D is unclear. CDR1 is KGHSH, CDR2 LQKENI, per germline. Between the trimmed V and J ends, which lost 0 bases and 3 bases, there was a span of 15 bases. The CDR3 runs to 16 residues.